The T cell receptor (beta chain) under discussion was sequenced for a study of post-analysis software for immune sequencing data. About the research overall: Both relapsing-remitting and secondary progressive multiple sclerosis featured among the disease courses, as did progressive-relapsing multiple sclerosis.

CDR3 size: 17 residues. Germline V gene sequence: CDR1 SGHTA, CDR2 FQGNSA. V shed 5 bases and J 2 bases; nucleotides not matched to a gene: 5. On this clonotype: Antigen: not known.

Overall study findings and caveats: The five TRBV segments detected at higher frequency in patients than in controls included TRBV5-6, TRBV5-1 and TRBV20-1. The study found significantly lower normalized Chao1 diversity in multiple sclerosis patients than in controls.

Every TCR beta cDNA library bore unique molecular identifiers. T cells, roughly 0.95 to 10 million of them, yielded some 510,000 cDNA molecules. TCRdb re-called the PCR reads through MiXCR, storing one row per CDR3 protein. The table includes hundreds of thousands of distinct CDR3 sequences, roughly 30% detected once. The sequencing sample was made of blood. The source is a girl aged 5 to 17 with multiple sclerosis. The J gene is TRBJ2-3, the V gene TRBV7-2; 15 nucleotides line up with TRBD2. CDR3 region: CASSKGLAGGYTDTQYF. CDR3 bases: TGTGCCAGCAGCAAAGGACTAGCGGGGGGGTACACAGATACGCAGTATTTT.